The next 21 T cell receptor beta chains were all read from a single sample in a study of blood T cell repertoires in COVID-19. The table came from immunoSEQ multiplex PCR; TCRdb's copy has only in-frame clones and leaves some out. The table shows tens of thousands of clones, with 70% to 90% occurring only once. The sample comprised peripheral blood. These receptors were collected from a human donor in a cohort sampled during active COVID-19. The donor label of this sample is uncertain.

The chain is built from TRBV3-1 (or the pseudogene TRBV3-2) and TRBJ1-6; maybe TRBD1 (5 bases). Germline assignment: CDR1 LGHDT and CDR2 YNNKEL (reference sequence). Trimming removed 3 bases from V and 14 bases from J, with 20 bases in between. This CDR3 spans 15 amino acids. CDR3 in DNA: TGTGCCAGCAGCCAGATCCCTGACACCTTAGGGGCCCTCCACTTT. As protein: CASSQIPDTLGALHF.

The CDR3 DNA reads TGTGCCAGCAGTCGAACAGGGGGGCCAATCACAGATACGCAGTATTTT. Translating gives CASSRTGGPITDTQYF. The gene calls are TRBV28 and TRBJ2-3, with TRBD1 matching over 8 bases. Germline CDR1 reads MDHEN; CDR2 reads SYDVKM. The CDR3 runs 16 residues. The trim removed 5 bases at V and 2 bases at J, leaving 9 bases unmatched.

The CDR3 sequence: CASSFLVAKNIQYF. As DNA, the CDR3 is TGTGCCAGCAGCTTTCTTGTAGCCAAAAACATTCAGTACTTC. This chain uses TRBV7-2 with TRBJ2-4; D remains ambiguous. This CDR3 contains 14 residues. V lost 3 bases and J lost 0, with 6 bases in between. The germline gives CDR1 SGHTA, CDR2 FQGNSA.

The J gene is TRBJ2-2, the V gene TRBV27; 7 bases agree with TRBD1. This CDR3 comprises 19 residues. Trimming cost V 6 bases and J 0 bases; bases outside gene matches: 16. Germline V lookup: CDR1 MNHEY, CDR2 SMNVEV (reference sequence). The CDR3 loop reads CASRPTGDPYIANTGELFF. DNA of the CDR3: TGTGCCAGCAGACCCACAGGGGACCCCTACATCGCGAACACCGGGGAGCTGTTTTTT.

The rearrangement joins TRBV9 to TRBJ2-5, with 9 bases identical to TRBD2. The germline V gene encodes CDR1 SGDLS and CDR2 YYNGEE. V lost 4 bases to trimming and J lost 5 bases; unmatched junction nucleotides: 6. This CDR3 has 14 residues. In DNA, the CDR3 is TGTGCCAGCAGCCGCGGGGGGGGCCGGGAGACCCAGTACTTC. Residues: CASSRGGGRETQYF.

The gene calls are TRBV11-2 and TRBJ2-1, with 14 bases that match TRBD2. The CDR3 loop spans 18 amino acids. Germline CDR1 is SGHAT and CDR2 is FQNNGV. The V segment lost 5 bases and the J segment 3 bases; nucleotides outside the gene matches: 9. CDR3 in DNA: TGTGCCAGCAGCGCTTTAAGGACTAGCGGGGGGTTCTACAATGAGCAGTTCTTC. Its protein product is CASSALRTSGGFYNEQFF. The full variable domain, rest sourced from reference TRBV11-2 and TRBJ2-1, is EAGVAQSPRYKIIEKRQSVAFWCNPISGHATLYWYQQILGQGPKLLIQFQNNGVVDDSQLPKDRFSAERLKGVDSTLKIQPAKLEDSAVYLCASSALRTSGGFYNEQFFGPGTRLTVL.

V is TRBV2 and J is TRBJ2-1; D is perhaps TRBD2 (6 bases). The CDR3 sequence is 13 residues long. The V gene lost 7 bases and the J gene lost 9 bases, with 16 bases spanning the gap. From germline, CDR1 is SNHLY and CDR2 FYNNEI. The CDR3 sequence is CASIPGLSSEQFF. The CDR3 nucleotides read TGTGCCAGCATTCCGGGACTGTCCAGTGAGCAGTTCTTC.

This clone was seen a single time. The chain is built from TRBV11-2 and TRBJ1-2, with 12 nucleotides matching TRBD1. Germline CDR1 SGHAT, CDR2 FQNNGV. V shed 5 bases and J 4 bases; nucleotides not matched to a gene: 5. This CDR3 is built from 15 residues. CDR3 loop: CASSPGTGGTYGYTF. The DNA of the CDR3 is TGTGCCAGCAGCCCCGGGACAGGGGGCACCTATGGCTACACCTTC.

This clone was counted only a few times. The chain joins TRBV11-1 to TRBJ1-1, with D tentatively TRBD1 (6 bases). This CDR3 contains 16 residues. The V gene lost 1 base and the J gene lost 5 bases, with 17 bases spanning the gap. Germline V gene data show CDR1 as SGHAT and CDR2 as FQDESV (reference sequence). The chain's CDR3 is CASSLGRTAWGTEAFF. CDR3 in DNA: TGTGCCAGCAGCTTAGGAAGGACAGCCTGGGGGACTGAAGCTTTCTTT.

The V gene is TRBV6-6, the J gene TRBJ1-2, with 7 positions matching TRBD1. This CDR3 has 14 residues. V gave up 5 bases and J gave up 5 bases; unmatched junction bases: 8. Per the germline V gene, CDR1 is MNHNY and CDR2 is SVGAGI (reference sequence). CDR3 amino acids: CASSRPGGLYGYTF. CDR3 DNA sequence: TGTGCCAGCAGTCGGCCAGGGGGGTTGTATGGCTACACCTTC.

The J gene is TRBJ2-7, the V gene TRBV27; D not resolved. This CDR3 is built from 13 residues. CDR1 and CDR2 (germline): MNHEY, SMNVEV (reference sequence). V lost 2 bases, J lost 3 bases, and 8 bases lay in between. The CDR3 region is CASSLSILYEQYF. CDR3 nucleotide sequence: TGTGCCAGCAGTTTAAGCATCCTCTACGAGCAGTACTTC.

The chain has TRBV28 and TRBJ1-4; TRBD1 matches at 10 bases. CDR1 and CDR2 (germline): MDHEN, SYDVKM. V was clipped by 5 bases and J by 3 bases; unmatched bases: 3. The CDR3 is made up of 15 amino acids. Here the CDR3 reads CASSATGGPNEKLFF. The CDR3 DNA reads as TGTGCCAGCAGTGCGACAGGGGGCCCTAATGAAAAACTGTTTTTT.

The J gene is TRBJ1-4, the V gene TRBV9; TRBD1 might be the D (5 bases). V lost 2 bases and J lost 3, with 17 bases in between. This CDR3 spans 17 amino acids. Looked up from germline, CDR1 is SGDLS and CDR2 is YYNGEE. In nucleotides, the CDR3 is TGTGCCAGCAGCGTGGGCGCTGGTGCAGGGTCTAATGAAAAACTGTTTTTT. Protein: CASSVGAGAGSNEKLFF. The complete variable domain, with remaining parts taken from reference TRBV9 and TRBJ1-4, reads DSGVTQTPKHLITATGQRVTLRCSPRSGDLSVYWYQQSLDQGLQFLIQYYNGEERAKGNILERFSAQQFPDLHSELNLSSLELGDSALYFCASSVGAGAGSNEKLFFGSGTQLSVL.

The chain combines TRBV18 with TRBJ2-7; possible D gene TRBD1, 5 bases. From germline, CDR1 is KGHSH and CDR2 LQKENI. Between the trimmed V and J ends, which lost 6 bases and 6 bases, there was a span of 24 bases. This CDR3 contains 16 residues. The CDR3 region is CASSPREDPFGVEQYF. The CDR3 coding sequence is TGTGCCAGCTCTCCCAGGGAAGACCCCTTTGGGGTCGAGCAGTACTTC.

This rearrangement joins TRBV6-1 to TRBJ2-7, with D unresolved. This CDR3 has 13 amino acids. Germline V CDR1 and CDR2: MNHNS, SASEGT. V was pared by 0 bases and J by 3 bases, with 6 bases between. The chain's CDR3 is CASSEAGDYEQYF. CDR3 in DNA: TGTGCCAGCAGTGAAGCGGGCGACTACGAGCAGTACTTC.

This clone was picked up one time. The rearrangement uses TRBV7-3 and TRBJ1-3; D is unclear. The germline V gene has CDR1 SGHTA and CDR2 FQGTGA. This CDR3 has 16 amino acids. V lost 5 bases and J lost 2, with 16 bases in between. The CDR3, as DNA: TGTGCCAGCAGCCCCCTTCTCCGAGAACCTGGAAACACCATATATTTT. Protein: CASSPLLREPGNTIYF.

V is TRBV3-1 (or the pseudogene TRBV3-2) and J is TRBJ1-6, with a possible D match to TRBD1 (6 bases). With 0 bases removed from V and 10 bases from J, the gap between germline ends came to 16 bases. This CDR3 comprises 16 residues. Per germline, CDR1 LGHDT and CDR2 YNNKEL (reference sequence). The CDR3 is CASSQEGQTRWSPLHF. The CDR3 DNA is TGTGCCAGCAGCCAAGAAGGACAGACCAGGTGGTCACCCCTCCACTTT.

The chain uses TRBV6-5 and TRBJ1-2, with D unresolved. Germline values: CDR1 MNHEY, CDR2 SVGAGI. Trimming pared 0 bases from V and 6 bases from J, leaving 14 bases between. The CDR3 sequence is 15 residues long. The CDR3: CASSYSSGEVHGYTF. CDR3 nucleotides: TGTGCCAGCAGTTACTCAAGCGGGGAGGTGCATGGCTACACCTTC.

The chain has TRBV6-5 and TRBJ1-3; D gene uncertain. The germline V gene has CDR1 MNHEY and CDR2 SVGAGI. The CDR3 has 12 residues. The V end was cut by 8 bases, the J end by 5 bases, with 10 bases between. The chain's CDR3 is CASGGLRNTIYF. DNA for the CDR3: TGTGCCAGCGGCGGTCTGAGAAACACCATATATTTT.

The chain joins TRBV7-9 to TRBJ2-2; 7 nucleotides align to TRBD1. With V trimmed by 1 base and J by 5 bases, 7 bases remained unmatched. The CDR3 extends over 16 amino acids. The germline V gene has CDR1 SEHNR and CDR2 FQNEAQ (reference sequence). CDR3 in DNA: TGTGCCAGCAGCTTAGATCGGACAGGCAGAACCGGGGAGCTGTTTTTT. It translates to CASSLDRTGRTGELFF.

The CDR3 sequence: CASSLGAGYTF. For the CDR3, the DNA is TGTGCCAGCAGTTTAGGGGCTGGCTACACCTTC. The V and J genes are TRBV12-3 or TRBV12-4 and TRBJ1-2; D remains unclear. V was clipped by 1 base and J by 7 bases, with 4 bases between them. The CDR3 totals 11 residues.